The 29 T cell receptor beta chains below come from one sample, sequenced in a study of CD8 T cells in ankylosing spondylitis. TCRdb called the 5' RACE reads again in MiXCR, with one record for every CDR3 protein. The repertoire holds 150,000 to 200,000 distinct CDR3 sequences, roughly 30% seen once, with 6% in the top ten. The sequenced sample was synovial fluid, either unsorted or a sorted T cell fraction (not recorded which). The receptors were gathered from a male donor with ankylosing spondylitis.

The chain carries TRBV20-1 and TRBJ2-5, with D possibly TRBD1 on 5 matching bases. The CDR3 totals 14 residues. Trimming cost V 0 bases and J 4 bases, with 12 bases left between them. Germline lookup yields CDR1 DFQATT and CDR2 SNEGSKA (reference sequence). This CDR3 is CSARDWGSRETQYF. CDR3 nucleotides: TGCAGTGCTAGAGATTGGGGCAGCCGAGAGACCCAGTACTTC.

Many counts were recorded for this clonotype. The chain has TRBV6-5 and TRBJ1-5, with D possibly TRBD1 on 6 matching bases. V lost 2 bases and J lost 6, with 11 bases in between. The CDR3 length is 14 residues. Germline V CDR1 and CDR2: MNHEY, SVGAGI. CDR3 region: CASSYRGGPQPQHF. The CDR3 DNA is TGTGCCAGCAGTTACCGGGGGGGCCCTCAGCCCCAGCATTTT.

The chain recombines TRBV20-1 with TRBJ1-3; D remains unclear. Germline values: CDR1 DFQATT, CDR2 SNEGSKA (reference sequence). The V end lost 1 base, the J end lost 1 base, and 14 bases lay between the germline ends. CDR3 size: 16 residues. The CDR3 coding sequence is TGCAGTGCTAGAGGCACCCGGACTGTTTCTGGAAACACCATATATTTT. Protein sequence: CSARGTRTVSGNTIYF.

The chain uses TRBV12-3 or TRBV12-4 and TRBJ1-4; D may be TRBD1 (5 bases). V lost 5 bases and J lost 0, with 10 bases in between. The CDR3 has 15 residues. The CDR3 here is CASSGDAATNEKLFF. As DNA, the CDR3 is TGTGCCAGCAGTGGGGACGCCGCAACTAATGAAAAACTGTTTTTT.

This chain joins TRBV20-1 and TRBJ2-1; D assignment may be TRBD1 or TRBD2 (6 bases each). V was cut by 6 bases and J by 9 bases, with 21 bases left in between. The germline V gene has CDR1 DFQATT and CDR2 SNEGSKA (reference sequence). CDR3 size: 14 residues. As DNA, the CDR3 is TGCAGTGCGACTACTAGGGGGGCATGGGGTGAGCAGTTCTTC. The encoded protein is CSATTRGAWGEQFF.

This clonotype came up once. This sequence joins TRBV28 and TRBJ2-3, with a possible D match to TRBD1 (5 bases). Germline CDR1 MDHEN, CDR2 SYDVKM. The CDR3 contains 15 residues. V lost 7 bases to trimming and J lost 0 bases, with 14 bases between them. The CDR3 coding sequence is TGTGCCAGCACCCGGCAGGGCTTTAGCACAGATACGCAGTATTTT. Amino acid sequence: CASTRQGFSTDTQYF.

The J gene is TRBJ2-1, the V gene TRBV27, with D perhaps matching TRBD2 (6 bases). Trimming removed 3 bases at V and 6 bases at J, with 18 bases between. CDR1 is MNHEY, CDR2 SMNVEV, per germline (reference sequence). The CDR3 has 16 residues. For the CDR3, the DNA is TGTGCCAGCAGTTTTAGGGCGGGAAGTCGTTTCAATGAGCAGTTCTTC. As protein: CASSFRAGSRFNEQFF.

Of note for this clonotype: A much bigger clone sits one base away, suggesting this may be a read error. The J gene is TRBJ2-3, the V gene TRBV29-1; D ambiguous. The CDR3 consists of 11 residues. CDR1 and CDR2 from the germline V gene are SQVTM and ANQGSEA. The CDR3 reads CSVRTTDTRYF. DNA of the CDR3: TGCAGCGTCCGGACCACAGATACGCGGTATTTT.

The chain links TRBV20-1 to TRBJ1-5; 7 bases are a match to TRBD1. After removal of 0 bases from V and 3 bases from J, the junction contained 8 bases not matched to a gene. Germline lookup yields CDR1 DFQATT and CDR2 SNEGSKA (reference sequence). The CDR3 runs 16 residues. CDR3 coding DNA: TGCAGTGCTAGAGATCTGGGGGACAGAACCAATCAGCCCCAGCATTTT. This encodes CSARDLGDRTNQPQHF.

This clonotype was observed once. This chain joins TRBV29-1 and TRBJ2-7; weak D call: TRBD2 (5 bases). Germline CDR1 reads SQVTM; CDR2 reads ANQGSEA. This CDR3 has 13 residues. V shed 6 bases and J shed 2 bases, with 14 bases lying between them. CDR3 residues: CSVRGSGTYEQYF. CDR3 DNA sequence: TGCAGCGTCCGTGGGAGCGGCACCTACGAGCAGTACTTC.

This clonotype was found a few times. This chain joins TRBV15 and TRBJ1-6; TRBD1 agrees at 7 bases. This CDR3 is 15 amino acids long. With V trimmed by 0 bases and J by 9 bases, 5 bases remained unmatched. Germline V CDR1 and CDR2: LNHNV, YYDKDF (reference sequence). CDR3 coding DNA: TGTGCCACCAGCAGAGATCGGGACAGCGGTTCACCCCTCCACTTT. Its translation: CATSRDRDSGSPLHF.

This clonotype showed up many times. The CDR3 sequence is CAWSLGTGTSREQYF. DNA of the CDR3: TGTGCCTGGAGTTTGGGGACAGGCACGTCGCGGGAGCAGTACTTC. This chain uses TRBV30 with TRBJ2-7; 8 bases align to TRBD1. This CDR3 contains 15 residues. Trimming took 2 bases from V and 7 from J; bases not matched to a gene: 13. Germline V CDR1 and CDR2: GTSNPN, SVGIG (reference sequence).

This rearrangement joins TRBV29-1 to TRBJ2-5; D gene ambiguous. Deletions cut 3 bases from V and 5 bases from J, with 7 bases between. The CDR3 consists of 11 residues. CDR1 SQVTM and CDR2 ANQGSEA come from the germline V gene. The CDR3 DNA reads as TGCAGCGTTGATCATGGGGAGACCCAGTACTTC. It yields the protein CSVDHGETQYF.

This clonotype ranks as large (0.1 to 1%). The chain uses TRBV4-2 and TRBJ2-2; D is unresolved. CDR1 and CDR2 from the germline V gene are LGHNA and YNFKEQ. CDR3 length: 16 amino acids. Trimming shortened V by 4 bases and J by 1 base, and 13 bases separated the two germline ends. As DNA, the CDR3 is TGTGCCAGCAGCCGCTACAACTCCGTGAACACCGGGGAGCTGTTTTTT. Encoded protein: CASSRYNSVNTGELFF.

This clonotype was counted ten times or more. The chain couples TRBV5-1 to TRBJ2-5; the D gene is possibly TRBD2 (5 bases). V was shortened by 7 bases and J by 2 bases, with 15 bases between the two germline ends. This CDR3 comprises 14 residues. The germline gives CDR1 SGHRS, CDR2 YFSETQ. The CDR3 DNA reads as TGCGCCAGCTCCCTTATGGGAGCACAAGAGACCCAGTACTTC. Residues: CASSLMGAQETQYF.

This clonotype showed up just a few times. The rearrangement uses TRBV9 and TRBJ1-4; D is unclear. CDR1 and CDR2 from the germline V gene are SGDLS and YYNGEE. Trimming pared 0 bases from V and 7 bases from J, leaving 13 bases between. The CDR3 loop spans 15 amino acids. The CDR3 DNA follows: TGTGCCAGCAGCGTAGACGCTTTCGGTGGTGAAAAACTGTTTTTT. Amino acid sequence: CASSVDAFGGEKLFF.

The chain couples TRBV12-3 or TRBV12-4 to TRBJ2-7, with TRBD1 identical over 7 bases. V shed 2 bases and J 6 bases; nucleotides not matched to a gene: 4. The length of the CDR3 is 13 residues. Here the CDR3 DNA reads TGTGCCAGCAGTTTAAGTTCAGGGGGCGAGCAGTACTTC. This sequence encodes CASSLSSGGEQYF.

CDR3 DNA sequence: TGTGCCAGCAGTGCATTAGCGGGAGGGGAGGATACGCAGTATTTT. Translation: CASSALAGGEDTQYF. The chain recombines TRBV6-1 with TRBJ2-3, with TRBD2 matching over 11 bases. The CDR3 has 15 residues. From germline, CDR1 is MNHNS and CDR2 SASEGT. V lost 4 bases, J lost 6 bases, and 6 bases stayed unmatched.

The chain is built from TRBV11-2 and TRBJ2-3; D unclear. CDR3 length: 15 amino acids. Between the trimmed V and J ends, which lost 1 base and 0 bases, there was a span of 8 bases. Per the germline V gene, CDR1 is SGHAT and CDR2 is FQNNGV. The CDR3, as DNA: TGTGCCAGCAGCTTAGGCACCCCTAGCACAGATACGCAGTATTTT. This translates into CASSLGTPSTDTQYF.

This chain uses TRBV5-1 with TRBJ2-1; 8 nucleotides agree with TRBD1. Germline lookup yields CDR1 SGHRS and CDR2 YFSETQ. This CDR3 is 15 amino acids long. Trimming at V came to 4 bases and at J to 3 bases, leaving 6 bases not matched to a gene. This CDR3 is CASSHDRGSYNEQFF. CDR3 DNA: TGCGCCAGCAGCCACGACAGGGGAAGCTACAATGAGCAGTTCTTC. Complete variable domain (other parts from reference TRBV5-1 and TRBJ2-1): KAGVTQTPRYLIKTRGQQVTLSCSPISGHRSVSWYQQTPGQGLQFLFEYFSETQRNKGNFPGRFSGRQFSNSRSEMNVSTLELGDSALYLCASSHDRGSYNEQFFGPGTRLTVL.

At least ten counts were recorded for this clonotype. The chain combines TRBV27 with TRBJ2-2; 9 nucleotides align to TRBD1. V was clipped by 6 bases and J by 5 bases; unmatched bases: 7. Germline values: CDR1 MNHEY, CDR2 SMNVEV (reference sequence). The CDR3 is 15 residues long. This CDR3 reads CASRNPGTGTGELFF. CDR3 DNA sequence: TGTGCCAGCAGGAACCCCGGGACAGGGACCGGGGAGCTGTTTTTT.

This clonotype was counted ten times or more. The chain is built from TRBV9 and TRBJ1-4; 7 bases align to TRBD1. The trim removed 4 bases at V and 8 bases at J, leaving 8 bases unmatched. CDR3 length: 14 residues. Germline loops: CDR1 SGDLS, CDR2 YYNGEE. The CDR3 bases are TGTGCCAGCAGCCGGACTCAGGGGGGGGAAAAACTGTTTTTT. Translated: CASSRTQGGEKLFF.

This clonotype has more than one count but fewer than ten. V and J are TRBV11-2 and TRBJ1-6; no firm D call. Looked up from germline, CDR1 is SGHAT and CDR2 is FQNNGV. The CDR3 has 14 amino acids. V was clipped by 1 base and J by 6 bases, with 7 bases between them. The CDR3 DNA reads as TGTGCCAGCAGCTTAGTGGTCAGTAATTCACCCCTCCACTTT. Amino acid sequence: CASSLVVSNSPLHF.

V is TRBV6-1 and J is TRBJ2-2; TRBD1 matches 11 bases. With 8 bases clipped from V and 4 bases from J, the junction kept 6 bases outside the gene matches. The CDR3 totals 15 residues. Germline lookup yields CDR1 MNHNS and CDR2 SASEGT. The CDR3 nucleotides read TGTGCCAGCGGGCGGGACAGGGGGACCACCGGGGAGCTGTTTTTT. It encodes CASGRDRGTTGELFF.

CDR3 coding DNA: TGTGCCAGCAGCTTGGTCCAAAGCTCCTACAATGAGCAGTTCTTC. Its protein product is CASSLVQSSYNEQFF. The V call is TRBV11-2, the J call TRBJ2-1; D uncertain. Germline V gene data show CDR1 as SGHAT and CDR2 as FQNNGV. This CDR3 region has 15 residues. Trimming shortened V by 3 bases and J by 0 bases, and 9 bases separated the two germline ends.

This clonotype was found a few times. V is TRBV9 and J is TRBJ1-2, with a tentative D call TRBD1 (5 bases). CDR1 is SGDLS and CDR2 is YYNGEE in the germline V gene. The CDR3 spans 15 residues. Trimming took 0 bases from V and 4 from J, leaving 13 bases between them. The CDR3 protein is CASSVALSGTYGYTF. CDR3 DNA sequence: TGTGCCAGCAGCGTAGCTTTGTCTGGGACCTATGGCTACACCTTC. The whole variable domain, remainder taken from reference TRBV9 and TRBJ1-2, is DSGVTQTPKHLITATGQRVTLRCSPRSGDLSVYWYQQSLDQGLQFLIQYYNGEERAKGNILERFSAQQFPDLHSELNLSSLELGDSALYFCASSVALSGTYGYTFGSGTRLTVV.

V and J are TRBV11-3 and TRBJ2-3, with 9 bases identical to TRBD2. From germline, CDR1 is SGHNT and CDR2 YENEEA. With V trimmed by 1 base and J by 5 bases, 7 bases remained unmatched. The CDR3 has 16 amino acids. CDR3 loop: CASSLGSAGGEDTQYF. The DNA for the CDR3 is TGTGCCAGCAGCTTAGGTTCGGCGGGGGGGGAAGATACGCAGTATTTT.

The CDR3 nucleotides read TGTGCCATCAGTGGCTACCGGGACAACTACTACGAGCAGTACTTC. Translated: CAISGYRDNYYEQYF. The chain recombines TRBV10-3 with TRBJ2-7, with D possibly being TRBD1 (6 bases). The V gene lost 4 bases and the J gene lost 3 bases, with 16 bases spanning the gap. Germline values: CDR1 ENHRY, CDR2 SYGVKD. The CDR3 totals 15 residues.

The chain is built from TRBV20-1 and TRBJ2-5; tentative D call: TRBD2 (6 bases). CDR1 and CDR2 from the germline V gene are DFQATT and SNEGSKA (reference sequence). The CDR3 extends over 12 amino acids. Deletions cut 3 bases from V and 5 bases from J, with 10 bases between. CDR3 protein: CSASRAGETQYF. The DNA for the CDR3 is TGCAGTGCTAGCAGGGCGGGGGAGACCCAGTACTTC.